The clone carrying this T cell receptor delta chain was seen only a few times. Its specificity is not known. An end of the junction differs from the germline gene, which may be a read error. Extracted RNA was reverse transcribed into cDNA. Pooled V-gene forward primers with one constant-region reverse primer generated the CDR3 amplicons by multiplex PCR. TCRdb reanalyzed the multiplex PCR reads using CATT. The sample holds more than 50,000 delta-chain clones, 15% seen once. Alphabeta T cells were depleted, then CD3+ Vdelta1+ Vdelta2- thymocytes were FACS-sorted. This CDR3 region has 19 residues. The germline CDR1 and CDR2 sequences are TSWWSYY and QGS. These data originate in a study of Vδ1+ human thymocytes. The study's findings and limits: Thymic TRG and TRD repertoires appeared highly polyclonal, with Gaussian CDR3 length distributions.

The source is a boy in the first two years of life who had congenital heart surgery. Sequenced: Vdelta1+ gamma-delta thymocytes from the thymus. The subset was: FACS-sorted CD3+ TCRalphabeta- TCRVdelta1+ TCRVdelta2- thymocytes. This chain connects TRDV1 to TRDJ1, with 10 bases aligning to TRDD3. The CDR3 coding sequence is TGTGCTCTTGGGGAACCCCCTTCCGCGTACTGGGGGATTGGTGATACACTCATCTTT. It yields the protein CALGEPPSAYWGIGDTLIF.